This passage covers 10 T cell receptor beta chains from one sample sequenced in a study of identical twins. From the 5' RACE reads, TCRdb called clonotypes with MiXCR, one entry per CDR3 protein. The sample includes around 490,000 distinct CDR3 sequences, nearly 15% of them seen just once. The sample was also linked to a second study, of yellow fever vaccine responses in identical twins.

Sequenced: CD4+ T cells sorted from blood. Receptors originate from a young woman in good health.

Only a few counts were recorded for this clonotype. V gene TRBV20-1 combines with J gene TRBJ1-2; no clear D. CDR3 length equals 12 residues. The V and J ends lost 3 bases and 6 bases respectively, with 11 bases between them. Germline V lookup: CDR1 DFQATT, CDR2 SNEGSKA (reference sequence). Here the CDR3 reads CSARKGADGYTF. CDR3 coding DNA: TGCAGTGCTAGGAAGGGCGCAGATGGCTACACCTTC.

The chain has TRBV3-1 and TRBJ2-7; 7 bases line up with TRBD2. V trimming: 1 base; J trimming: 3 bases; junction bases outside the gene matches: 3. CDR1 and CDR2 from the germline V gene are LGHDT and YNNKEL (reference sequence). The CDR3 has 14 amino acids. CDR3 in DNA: TGTGCCAGCAGCCAAGGAGCGGGGAACTACGAGCAGTACTTC. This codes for CASSQGAGNYEQYF.

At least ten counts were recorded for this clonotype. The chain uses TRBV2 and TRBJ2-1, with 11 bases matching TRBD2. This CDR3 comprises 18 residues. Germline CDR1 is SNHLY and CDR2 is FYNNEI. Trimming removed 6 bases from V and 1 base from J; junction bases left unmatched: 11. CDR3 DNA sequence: TGTGCCAGCAGCTCCTGGACTAGCGGGCCCTCTTCCTACAATGAGCAGTTCTTC. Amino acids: CASSSWTSGPSSYNEQFF.

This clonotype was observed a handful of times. In DNA form, the CDR3 reads TGCAGTGCTAGAGATATGGCAGGGAGGACCTACGAGCAGTACTTC. It is translated as CSARDMAGRTYEQYF. The chain has TRBV20-1 and TRBJ2-7; D might be TRBD2 (6 bases). Per germline, CDR1 DFQATT and CDR2 SNEGSKA (reference sequence). This CDR3 has 15 residues. Trimming removed 0 bases at V and 2 bases at J, with 14 bases between.

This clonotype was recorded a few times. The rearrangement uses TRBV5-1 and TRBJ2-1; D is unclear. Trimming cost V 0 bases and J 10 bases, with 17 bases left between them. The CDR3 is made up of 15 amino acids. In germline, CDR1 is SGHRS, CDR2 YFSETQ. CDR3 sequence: CASSLAVAYQGEQFF. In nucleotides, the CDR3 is TGCGCCAGCAGCTTGGCCGTAGCCTACCAAGGGGAGCAGTTCTTC. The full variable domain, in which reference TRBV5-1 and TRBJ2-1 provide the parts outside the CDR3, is KAGVTQTPRYLIKTRGQQVTLSCSPISGHRSVSWYQQTPGQGLQFLFEYFSETQRNKGNFPGRFSGRQFSNSRSEMNVSTLELGDSALYLCASSLAVAYQGEQFFGPGTRLTVL.

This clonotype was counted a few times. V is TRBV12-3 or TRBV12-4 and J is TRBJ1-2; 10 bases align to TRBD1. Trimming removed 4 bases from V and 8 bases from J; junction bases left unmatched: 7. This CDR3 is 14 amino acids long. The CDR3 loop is CASSSVRDRGGYTF. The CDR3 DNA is TGTGCCAGCAGTTCAGTACGGGACAGGGGAGGCTACACCTTC.

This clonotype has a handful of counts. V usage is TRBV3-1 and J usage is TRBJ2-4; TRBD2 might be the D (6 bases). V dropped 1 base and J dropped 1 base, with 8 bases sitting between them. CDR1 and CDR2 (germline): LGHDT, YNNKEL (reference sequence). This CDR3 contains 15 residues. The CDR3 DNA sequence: TGTGCCAGCAGCCAAGGGGCGGGGGCCAAAAACATTCAGTACTTC. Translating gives CASSQGAGAKNIQYF.

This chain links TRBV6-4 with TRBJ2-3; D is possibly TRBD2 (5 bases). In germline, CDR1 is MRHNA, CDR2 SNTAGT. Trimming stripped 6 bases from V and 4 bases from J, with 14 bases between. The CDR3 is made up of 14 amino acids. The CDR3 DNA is TGTGCCAGCAGCCGTGCCCTGGGAGCAGATACGCAGTATTTT. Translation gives CASSRALGADTQYF.

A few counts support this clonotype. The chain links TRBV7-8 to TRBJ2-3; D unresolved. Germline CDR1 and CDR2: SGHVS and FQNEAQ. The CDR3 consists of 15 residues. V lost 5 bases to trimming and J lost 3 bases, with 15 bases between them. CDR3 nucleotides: TGTGCCAGCAGCCCCAAACGCCAGAGAACAGATACGCAGTATTTT. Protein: CASSPKRQRTDTQYF.

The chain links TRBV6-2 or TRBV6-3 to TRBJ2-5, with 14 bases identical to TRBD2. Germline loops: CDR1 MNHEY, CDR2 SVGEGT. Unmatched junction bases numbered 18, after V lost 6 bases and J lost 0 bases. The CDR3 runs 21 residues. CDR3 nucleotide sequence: TGTGCCAGCAGGCGAACCTCAGGACTAGCGGGGGGAAACAAGTACCAAGAGACCCAGTACTTC. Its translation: CASRRTSGLAGGNKYQETQYF.